This record covers a single TCR beta chain. Some clones are missing from TCRdb's copy, which holds only in-frame ones; the method was immunoSEQ multiplex PCR. The sample carries approximately 1,500,000 clones, 95% to 99% recorded once. The data are from a study of shared clonotypes between healthy human individuals. About the study: Per donor, three plates held CD4 naive cells, three held CD4 memory, two held CD8 naive and one held CD8 memory.

The length of the CDR3 is 16 residues. Germline CDR1 is MNHNS and CDR2 is SASEGT. V trimming: 1 base; J trimming: 5 bases; junction bases outside the gene matches: 3. This rearrangement joins TRBV6-1 to TRBJ2-5; 14 positions agree with TRBD2. Sequencing was done on a sample of naive CD4+ T cells sorted from blood. Subset given: CD45RA+ positively selected. This receptor was taken from a man younger than 40 in good health. The CDR3 coding sequence is TGTGCCAGCAGTGAAGAGGGACTAGCGGGAGATGAGACCCAGTACTTC. Translated: CASSEEGLAGDETQYF.